This TCR beta chain was retrieved from a study of blood T cell repertoires in COVID-19. The overall study: Samples taken during acute and convalescent COVID-19 were collected in the United States, Italy and Spain.

The CDR3 sequence is 11 residues long. V dropped 2 bases and J dropped 3 bases, with 5 bases sitting between them. Germline V lookup: CDR1 GTSNPN, CDR2 SVGIG (reference sequence). TCRdb's copy holds only in-frame clones and misses some; the assay was immunoSEQ multiplex PCR. This table holds 390,000 or so clones, approximately 90% found once. The V call is TRBV30, the J call TRBJ2-7; D unclear. The sequence was obtained from a young man who had recovered from COVID-19. The sequenced material came from PBMCs or T cells enriched from blood (not recorded which). The CDR3 here is CAWSLFYEQYF. The CDR3 nucleotides are TGTGCCTGGAGTCTTTTCTACGAGCAGTACTTC.